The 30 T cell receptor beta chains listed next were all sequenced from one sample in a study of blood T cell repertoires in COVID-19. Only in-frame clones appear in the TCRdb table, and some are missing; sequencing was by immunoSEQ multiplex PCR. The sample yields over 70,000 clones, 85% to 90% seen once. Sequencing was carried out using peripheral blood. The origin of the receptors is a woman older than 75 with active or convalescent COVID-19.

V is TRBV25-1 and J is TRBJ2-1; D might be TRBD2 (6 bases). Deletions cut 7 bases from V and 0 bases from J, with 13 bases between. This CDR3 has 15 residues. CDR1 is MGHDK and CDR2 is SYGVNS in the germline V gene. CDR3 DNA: TGTGCCAGCACCGGAGTTAGCGGCTCCTACAATGAGCAGTTCTTC. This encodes CASTGVSGSYNEQFF.

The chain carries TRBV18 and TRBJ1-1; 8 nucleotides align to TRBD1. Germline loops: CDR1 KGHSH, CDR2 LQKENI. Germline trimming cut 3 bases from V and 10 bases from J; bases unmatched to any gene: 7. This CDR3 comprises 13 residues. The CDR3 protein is CASSPDGDRPAFF. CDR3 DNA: TGTGCCAGCTCACCTGACGGGGACAGGCCAGCTTTCTTT.

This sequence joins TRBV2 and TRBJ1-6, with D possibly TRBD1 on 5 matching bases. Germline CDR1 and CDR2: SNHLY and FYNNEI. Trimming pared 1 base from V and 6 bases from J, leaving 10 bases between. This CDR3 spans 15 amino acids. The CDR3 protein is CASSEGQSINSPLHF. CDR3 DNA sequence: TGTGCCAGCAGTGAAGGACAGAGTATTAATTCACCCCTCCACTTT.

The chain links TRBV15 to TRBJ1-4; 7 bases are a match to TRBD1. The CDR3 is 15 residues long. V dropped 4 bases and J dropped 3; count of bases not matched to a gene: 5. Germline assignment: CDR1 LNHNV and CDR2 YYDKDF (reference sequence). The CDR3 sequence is CATSKRQGSNEKLFF. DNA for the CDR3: TGTGCCACCAGCAAACGACAGGGATCTAATGAAAAACTGTTTTTT.

CDR3 amino acids: CASSFRGALTDTQYF. The CDR3 nucleotides are TGTGCCAGCAGCTTTCGGGGAGCTCTCACAGATACGCAGTATTTT. The rearrangement joins TRBV5-4 to TRBJ2-3, with D possibly being TRBD2 (5 bases). This CDR3 spans 15 amino acids. V shed 2 bases and J shed 2 bases, with 12 bases lying between them. Germline loops: CDR1 SGHNT, CDR2 YYREEE (reference sequence).

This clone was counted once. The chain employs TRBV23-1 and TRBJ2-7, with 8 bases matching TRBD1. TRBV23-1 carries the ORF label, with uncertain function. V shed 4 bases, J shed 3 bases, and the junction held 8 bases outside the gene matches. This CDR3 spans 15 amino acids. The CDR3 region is CASSRIRGHHYEQYF. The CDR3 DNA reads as TGCGCCAGCAGTCGCATCAGGGGGCACCACTACGAGCAGTACTTC.

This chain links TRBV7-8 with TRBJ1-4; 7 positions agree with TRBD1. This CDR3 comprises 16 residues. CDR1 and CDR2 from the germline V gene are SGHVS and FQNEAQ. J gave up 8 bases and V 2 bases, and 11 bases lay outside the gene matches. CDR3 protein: CASSLSGDRVAEKLFF. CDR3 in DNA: TGTGCCAGCAGCTTAAGTGGAGACAGGGTTGCGGAAAAACTGTTTTTT.

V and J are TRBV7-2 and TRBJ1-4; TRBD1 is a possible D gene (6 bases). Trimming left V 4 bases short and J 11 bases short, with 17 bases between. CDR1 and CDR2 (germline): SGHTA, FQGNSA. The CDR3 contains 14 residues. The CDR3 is CASSSQATGGKLFF. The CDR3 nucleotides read TGTGCCAGCAGCTCTCAGGCGACGGGGGGCAAACTGTTTTTT. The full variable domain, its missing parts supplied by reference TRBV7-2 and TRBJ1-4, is GAGVSQSPSNKVTEKGKDVELRCDPISGHTALYWYRQSLGQGLEFLIYFQGNSAPDKSGLPSDRFSAERTGGSVSTLTIQRTQQEDSAVYLCASSSQATGGKLFFGSGTQLSVL.

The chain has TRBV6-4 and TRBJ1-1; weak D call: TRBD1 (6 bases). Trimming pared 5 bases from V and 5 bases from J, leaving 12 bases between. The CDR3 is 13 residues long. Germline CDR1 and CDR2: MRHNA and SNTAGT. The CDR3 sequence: CASSKDRHTEAFF. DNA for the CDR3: TGTGCCAGCAGTAAGGACAGACATACTGAAGCTTTCTTT.

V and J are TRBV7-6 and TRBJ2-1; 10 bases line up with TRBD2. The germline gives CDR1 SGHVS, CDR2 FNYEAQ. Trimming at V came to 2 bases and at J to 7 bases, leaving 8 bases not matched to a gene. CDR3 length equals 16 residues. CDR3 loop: CASSLNSGRASNEQFF. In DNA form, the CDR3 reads TGTGCCAGCAGCTTAAACAGCGGGAGGGCCAGTAATGAGCAGTTCTTC.

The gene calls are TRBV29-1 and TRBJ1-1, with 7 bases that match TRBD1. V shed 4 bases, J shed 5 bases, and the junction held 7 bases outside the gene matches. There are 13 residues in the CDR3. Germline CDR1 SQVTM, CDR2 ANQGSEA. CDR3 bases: TGCAGCGTTGGAAGGGGGCATGATACTGAAGCTTTCTTT. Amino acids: CSVGRGHDTEAFF. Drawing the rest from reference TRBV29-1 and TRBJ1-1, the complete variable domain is SAVISQKPSRDICQRGTSLTIQCQVDSQVTMMFWYRQQPGQSLTLIATANQGSEATYESGFVIDKFPISRPNLTFSTLTVSNMSPEDSSIYLCSVGRGHDTEAFFGQGTRLTVV.

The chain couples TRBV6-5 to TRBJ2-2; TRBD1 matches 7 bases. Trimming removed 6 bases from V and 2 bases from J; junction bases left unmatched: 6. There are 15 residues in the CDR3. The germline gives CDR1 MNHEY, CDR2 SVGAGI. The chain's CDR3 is CASRLRDRNTGELFF. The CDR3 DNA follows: TGTGCCAGCAGGCTACGGGACAGAAACACCGGGGAGCTGTTTTTT.

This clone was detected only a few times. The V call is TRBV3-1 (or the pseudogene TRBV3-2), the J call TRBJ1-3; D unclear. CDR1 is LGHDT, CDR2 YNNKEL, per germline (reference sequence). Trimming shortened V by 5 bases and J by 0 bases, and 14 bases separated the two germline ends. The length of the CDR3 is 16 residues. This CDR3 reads CASSSGLLSSGNTIYF. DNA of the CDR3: TGTGCCAGCAGCTCAGGACTCCTGAGCTCTGGAAACACCATATATTTT.

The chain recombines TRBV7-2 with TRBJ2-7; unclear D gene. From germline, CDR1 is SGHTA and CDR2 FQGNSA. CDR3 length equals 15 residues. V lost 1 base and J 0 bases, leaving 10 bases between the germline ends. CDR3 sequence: CASSLVPGSSYEQYF. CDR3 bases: TGTGCCAGCAGCTTAGTTCCAGGAAGCTCCTACGAGCAGTACTTC.

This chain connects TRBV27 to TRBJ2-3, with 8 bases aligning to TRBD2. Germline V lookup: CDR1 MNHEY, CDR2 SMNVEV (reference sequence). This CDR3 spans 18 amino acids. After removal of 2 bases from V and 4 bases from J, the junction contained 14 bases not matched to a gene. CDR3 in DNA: TGTGCCAGCAGTTTAAAGAGTTTTCGGGGGGGGCGGTCAGATACGCAGTATTTT. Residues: CASSLKSFRGGRSDTQYF.

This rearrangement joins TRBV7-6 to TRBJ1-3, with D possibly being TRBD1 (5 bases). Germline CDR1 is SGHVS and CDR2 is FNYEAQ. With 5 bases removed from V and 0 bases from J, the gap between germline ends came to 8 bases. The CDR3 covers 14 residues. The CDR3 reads CASSKDTSGNTIYF. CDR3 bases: TGTGCCAGCAGCAAGGACACCTCTGGAAACACCATATATTTT.

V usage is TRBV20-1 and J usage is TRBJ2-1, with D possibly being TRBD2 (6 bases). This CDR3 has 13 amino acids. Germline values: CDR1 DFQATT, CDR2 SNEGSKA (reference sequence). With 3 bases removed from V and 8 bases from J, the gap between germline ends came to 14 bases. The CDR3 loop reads CSASFLASDEQFF. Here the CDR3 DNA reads TGCAGTGCTAGTTTTCTAGCGTCGGATGAGCAGTTCTTC.

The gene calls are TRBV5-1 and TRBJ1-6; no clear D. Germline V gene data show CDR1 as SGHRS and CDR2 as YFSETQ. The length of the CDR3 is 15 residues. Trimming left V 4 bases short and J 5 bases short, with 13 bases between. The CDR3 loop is CASSLLQNNNSPLHF. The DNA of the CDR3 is TGCGCCAGCAGCCTCCTTCAGAACAATAATTCACCCCTCCACTTT.

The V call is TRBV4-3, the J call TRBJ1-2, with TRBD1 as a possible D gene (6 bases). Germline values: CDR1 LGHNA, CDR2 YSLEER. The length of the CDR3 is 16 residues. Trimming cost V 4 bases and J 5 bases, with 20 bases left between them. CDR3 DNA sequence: TGCGCCAGCAGCCGCCGGGACAACCCCGGCAGTTATGGCTACACCTTC. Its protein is CASSRRDNPGSYGYTF.

The CDR3 region is CASSGHRGLGSGANVLTF. For the CDR3, the DNA is TGCGCCAGCAGCGGGCACAGGGGGCTCGGCTCTGGGGCCAACGTCCTGACTTTC. The V call is TRBV5-1, the J call TRBJ2-6, with 9 nucleotides matching TRBD1. The CDR3 runs to 18 residues. Trimming took 4 bases from V and 0 from J; bases not matched to a gene: 8. Germline values: CDR1 SGHRS, CDR2 YFSETQ.

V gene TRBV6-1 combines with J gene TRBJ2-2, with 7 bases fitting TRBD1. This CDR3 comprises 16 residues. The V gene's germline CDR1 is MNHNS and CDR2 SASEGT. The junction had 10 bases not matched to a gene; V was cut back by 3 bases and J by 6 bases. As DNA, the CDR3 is TGTGCCAGCAGTGATATCGGACAGGCTCTTCCCGGGGAGCTGTTTTTT. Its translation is CASSDIGQALPGELFF.

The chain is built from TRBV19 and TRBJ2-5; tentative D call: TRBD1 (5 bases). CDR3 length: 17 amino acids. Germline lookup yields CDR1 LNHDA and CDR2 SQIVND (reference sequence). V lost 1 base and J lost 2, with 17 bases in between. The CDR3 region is CASSIVTGIGRQETQYF. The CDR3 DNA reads TGTGCCAGTAGTATAGTAACAGGCATCGGCCGTCAAGAGACCCAGTACTTC.

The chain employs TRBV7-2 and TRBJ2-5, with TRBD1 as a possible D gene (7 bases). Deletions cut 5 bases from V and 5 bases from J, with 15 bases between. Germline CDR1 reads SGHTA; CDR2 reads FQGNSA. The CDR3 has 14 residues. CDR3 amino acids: CASSAGGWRETQYF. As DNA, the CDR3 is TGTGCCAGCAGCGCAGGGGGGTGGCGCGAGACCCAGTACTTC. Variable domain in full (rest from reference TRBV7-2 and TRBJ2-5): GAGVSQSPSNKVTEKGKDVELRCDPISGHTALYWYRQSLGQGLEFLIYFQGNSAPDKSGLPSDRFSAERTGGSVSTLTIQRTQQEDSAVYLCASSAGGWRETQYFGPGTRLLVL.

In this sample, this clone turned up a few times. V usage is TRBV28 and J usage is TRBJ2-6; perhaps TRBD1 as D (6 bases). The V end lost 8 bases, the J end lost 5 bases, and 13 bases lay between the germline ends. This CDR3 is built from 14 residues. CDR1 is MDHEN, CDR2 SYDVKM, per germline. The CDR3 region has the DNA TGTGCCAGCCTCGGCCAGGGGAGGGCCAACGTCCTGACTTTC. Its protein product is CASLGQGRANVLTF.

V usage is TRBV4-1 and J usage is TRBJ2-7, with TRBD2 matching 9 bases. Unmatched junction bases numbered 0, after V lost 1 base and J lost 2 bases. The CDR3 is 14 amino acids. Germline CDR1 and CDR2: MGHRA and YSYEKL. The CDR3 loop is CASSQGGRAYEQYF. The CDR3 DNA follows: TGCGCCAGCAGCCAAGGCGGGAGGGCCTACGAGCAGTACTTC.

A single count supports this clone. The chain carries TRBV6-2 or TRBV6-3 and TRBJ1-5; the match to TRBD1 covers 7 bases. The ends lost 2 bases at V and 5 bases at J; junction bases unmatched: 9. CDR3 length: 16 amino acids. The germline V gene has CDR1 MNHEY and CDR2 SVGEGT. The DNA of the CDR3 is TGTGCCAGCAGTTACCCGACAGGGTTGGGGGATCAGCCCCAGCATTTT. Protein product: CASSYPTGLGDQPQHF.

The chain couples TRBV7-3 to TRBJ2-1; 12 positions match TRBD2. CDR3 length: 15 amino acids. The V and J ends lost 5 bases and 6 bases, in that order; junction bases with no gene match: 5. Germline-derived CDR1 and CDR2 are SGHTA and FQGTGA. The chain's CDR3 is CASSPRLAGANEQFF. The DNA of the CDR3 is TGTGCCAGCAGCCCGCGACTAGCGGGAGCCAATGAGCAGTTCTTC.

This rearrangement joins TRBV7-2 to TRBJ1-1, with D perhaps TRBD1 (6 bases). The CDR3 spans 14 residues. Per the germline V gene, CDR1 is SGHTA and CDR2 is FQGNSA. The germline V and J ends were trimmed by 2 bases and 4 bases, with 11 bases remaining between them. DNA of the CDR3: TGTGCCAGCAGCTTACCAGGGGTGGGCACTGAAGCTTTCTTT. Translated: CASSLPGVGTEAFF.

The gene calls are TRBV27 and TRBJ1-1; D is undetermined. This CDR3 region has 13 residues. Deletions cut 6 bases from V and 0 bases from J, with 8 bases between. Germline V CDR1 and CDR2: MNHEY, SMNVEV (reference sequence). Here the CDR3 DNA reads TGTGCCAGCAGCCGAGTTATGAACACTGAAGCTTTCTTT. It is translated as CASSRVMNTEAFF.

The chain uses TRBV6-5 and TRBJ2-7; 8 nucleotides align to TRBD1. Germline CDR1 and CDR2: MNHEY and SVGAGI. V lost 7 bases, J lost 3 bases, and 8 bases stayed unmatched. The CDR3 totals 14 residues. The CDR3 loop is CASTTDRVGYEQYF. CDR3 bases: TGTGCCAGCACTACGGACAGGGTCGGCTACGAGCAGTACTTC.